The entry below gives a single T cell receptor (beta chain) sequence along with its context. This clone was counted a few times. It lacks a known antigen. The input lacks base qualities; no much larger clone sits a single base away. The source of the sample is a study of neoadjuvant anti-PD-1 for oral cavity cancer (dated by TCRdb to the early 2020s). Regarding the research as a whole: Three to four biweekly doses of nivolumab at 3 mg/kg were mostly administered to patients before curative-intent surgical resection. Patients who did not progress were given a fourth nivolumab dose at about day 43 and had definitive surgical resection on days 50-56. Responders were defined as patients with complete response, partial response or stable disease by RECIST 1.1; non-responders were defined as patients with progression. The parent correlative cohort included roughly 13 patients, with an approximately 32% response rate. General conclusions and limits of the study: After neoadjuvant nivolumab, non-responders showed significantly higher T cell clonality (Gini index) in PBMCs than responders did. Higher pretreatment blood Treg/Th17 ratios correlated with both higher pretreatment blood TCRbeta clonality and lower post-treatment tumor TCRbeta clonality. Only three patients per response group were included in the TCR analyses, and the authors called for validation in larger cohorts.

Reading the label with the study, this specimen's time point is: before neoadjuvant nivolumab. Patients had been newly diagnosed with stage II-IVA oral cavity squamous cell carcinoma, and no prior systemic or radiation treatment had been given to the patients. The cohort consisted of patients with HPV-negative, locally advanced oral cavity squamous cell carcinoma. Peripheral blood mononuclear cells were analyzed directly, without maintenance or expansion in culture. Samples came from a longitudinal correlative study of a single-arm phase II trial of neoadjuvant nivolumab in oral cavity squamous cell carcinoma. Genomic DNA-based TCRbeta sequencing was performed on subject-matched pre- and post-treatment PBMCs and tumors from three responders and three non-responders. Peripheral blood mononuclear cells were collected before nivolumab treatment and were collected again after treatment, at the time of surgery. The Maxwell RSC DNA from Cells kit was used to extract genomic DNA from PBMCs.

The CDR3 starts with the cysteine, ends with the phenylalanine, and has 15 residues. Only the CDR3 region is kept as DNA, spanning 45 bases read in frame from base 1. Germline trimming amounts to 0 bases on V and 8 bases on J, with 9 as the count of junction bases outside the gene matches. Reading the germline V gene gives CDR1 LGHNA and CDR2 YNFKEQ. For deep sequencing of PBMC libraries, mostly around 520 ng of input genomic DNA was used, and six replicates were run per sample. TCRbeta libraries were prepared with the immunoSEQ hsTCRbeta kit according to the manufacturer's instructions. An Illumina NovaSeq 6000 S4 flow cell was used to sequence the final libraries, which had first been combined to 3 nM. As for the original processing: The immunoSEQ Analyzer was used for raw data preprocessing and quality control. The analysis was limited to productive rearrangements, and each clonotype was defined by a unique CDR3 amino acid sequence. Using the R package tcR, the researchers computed the Gini-Simpson index as their estimate of repertoire clonality. Student's t test was used to compare Gini indices, and Pearson correlation was used to assess associations with tumor size change. TCRdb took this table from immuneACCESS and kept in-frame rearrangements with V and J called. Such tables lack part of the clones; where checked against another copy, unresolved V genes explain under half of the gap, and the rest is unexplained. V and J calls plus clone size are reproduced from that table; the DNA served to infer D and trimming. In all, the sample holds 11,000 to 15,000 clones, and less than 85% of those were seen once. About 3% of the sample rests with the top ten.

The chain employs TRBV4-2 and TRBJ1-2; 7 junctional bases match TRBD1. The TCR sequence derives from a person between 40 and 85 years old with oral cavity squamous cell carcinoma. The sequences come from PBMCs, collected before nivolumab (anti-PD-1) treatment. The DNA is TGTGCCAGCAGCCAAGATAGTAGGCAGGGGGGCGGCTACACCTTC. The translation is CASSQDSRQGGGYTF.